Listed below are T cell receptor beta chains from one sample, sequenced in a study of blood T cell repertoires in COVID-19. Generated by immunoSEQ multiplex PCR, the TCRdb table keeps only in-frame clones and is missing some. The sample shows 200,000 to 250,000 clones, 88% of them seen only once. Sequencing was done on a sample of peripheral blood. The receptors here all came from a young man with active or convalescent COVID-19. CDR3s leave out the opening cysteine and the closing phenylalanine or tryptophan. A row's size may be missing; if present it is once, few, many or a size class.

abundance: -; v_gene: TRBV4-3; j_gene: TRBJ2-1; CDR3aa: ASSQDTSGDDEQF
abundance: few; v_gene: TRBV30; j_gene: TRBJ1-5; CDR3aa: AWSAQGNQPQH
abundance: -; v_gene: TRBV15; j_gene: TRBJ1-1; CDR3aa: ATSRNRGQAF
abundance: -; v_gene: TRBV7-9; j_gene: TRBJ2-4; CDR3aa: ASSLGDIRVAKNIQY
abundance: -; v_gene: TRBV2; j_gene: TRBJ2-3; CDR3aa: ASSAWTGTDTQY
abundance: -; v_gene: TRBV19; j_gene: TRBJ1-2; CDR3aa: ASTESWGQTYGYT
abundance: -; v_gene: TRBV19; j_gene: TRBJ2-1; CDR3aa: ASRGSLLPEQF
abundance: -; v_gene: TRBV7-8; j_gene: TRBJ2-2; CDR3aa: ASSLEGLANTGELF
abundance: -; v_gene: TRBV30; j_gene: TRBJ2-1; CDR3aa: AWSVWRTSGRGSYNEQF
abundance: -; v_gene: TRBV5-6; j_gene: TRBJ1-5; CDR3aa: ASSLSGPGQPQH
abundance: -; v_gene: TRBV19; j_gene: TRBJ1-1; CDR3aa: ASSVGTGTGTEAF
abundance: -; v_gene: TRBV11-3; j_gene: TRBJ2-2; CDR3aa: ASSLGQGNTGELF
abundance: -; v_gene: TRBV10-1; j_gene: TRBJ2-3; CDR3aa: ASSESSLPDTQY
abundance: -; v_gene: TRBV29-1; j_gene: TRBJ1-2; CDR3aa: SADKGGMARGYT
abundance: -; v_gene: TRBV7-8; j_gene: TRBJ1-3; CDR3aa: ASSSNRTRPLRNTIY
abundance: -; v_gene: TRBV4-1; j_gene: TRBJ2-7; CDR3aa: ASSQGPQLTTFIYEQY
abundance: -; v_gene: TRBV2; j_gene: TRBJ1-2; CDR3aa: ASSVRRDRGNTNYGYT
abundance: -; v_gene: TRBV3-1/TRBV3-2; j_gene: TRBJ2-1; CDR3aa: ASSLVGGNEQF
abundance: -; v_gene: TRBV5-1; j_gene: TRBJ2-3; CDR3aa: ASSLSRDLTDTQY
abundance: -; v_gene: TRBV27; j_gene: TRBJ2-7; CDR3aa: ASSLLGDRVIEQY
abundance: -; v_gene: TRBV7-6; j_gene: TRBJ1-1; CDR3aa: ASSRTGGRIRNTEAF
abundance: -; v_gene: TRBV6-5; j_gene: TRBJ1-5; CDR3aa: ASTVGSNQPQH
abundance: once; v_gene: TRBV3-1/TRBV3-2; j_gene: TRBJ1-2; CDR3aa: ASSQAEGYGYT
abundance: -; v_gene: TRBV29-1; j_gene: TRBJ1-3; CDR3aa: SGLTGSANTIY
abundance: -; v_gene: TRBV12-3/TRBV12-4; j_gene: TRBJ2-1; CDR3aa: ATGEATYNEQF
abundance: -; v_gene: TRBV30; j_gene: TRBJ2-7; CDR3aa: AWSRGGAYNSYEQY
abundance: -; v_gene: TRBV11-2; j_gene: TRBJ2-7; CDR3aa: ASSPINRQVGDYEQY
abundance: -; v_gene: TRBV9; j_gene: TRBJ1-4; CDR3aa: ASSPHTGEKLF
abundance: -; v_gene: TRBV3-1/TRBV3-2; j_gene: TRBJ1-4; CDR3aa: ASSLVGTSTNEKLF
abundance: -; v_gene: TRBV6-1; j_gene: TRBJ2-1; CDR3aa: ASSEEEWFNEQF
abundance: -; v_gene: TRBV29-1; j_gene: TRBJ1-2; CDR3aa: SVEERGGCT
abundance: -; v_gene: TRBV28; j_gene: TRBJ1-4; CDR3aa: ASISNEKLF
abundance: -; v_gene: TRBV28; j_gene: TRBJ2-1; CDR3aa: ASSLKWTGVEQF
abundance: -; v_gene: TRBV6-2/TRBV6-3; j_gene: TRBJ2-1; CDR3aa: ASSYLSSVNEQF
abundance: -; v_gene: TRBV30; j_gene: TRBJ2-1; CDR3aa: AWSVLVGLAGRIYNEQF
abundance: -; v_gene: TRBV18; j_gene: TRBJ2-1; CDR3aa: ASSPFPGTGGNEQF
abundance: once; v_gene: TRBV30; j_gene: TRBJ1-1; CDR3aa: AWRGGLTEAF
abundance: -; v_gene: TRBV19; j_gene: TRBJ1-5; CDR3aa: ASSIPTGQGGRPQH
abundance: -; v_gene: TRBV7-8; j_gene: TRBJ2-1; CDR3aa: ASSLEWASSYNEQF
abundance: -; v_gene: TRBV5-4; j_gene: TRBJ2-1; CDR3aa: ASSLVGRTGNEQF
abundance: once; v_gene: TRBV23-1; j_gene: TRBJ2-3; CDR3aa: ASSQSHRATDTQY
abundance: -; v_gene: TRBV11-2; j_gene: TRBJ1-1; CDR3aa: ASSLAQQTEAF
abundance: -; v_gene: TRBV7-9; j_gene: TRBJ1-4; CDR3aa: ASSLDSGSEKLF